Included here is one T cell receptor beta chain sequence, with context. This sample is drawn from a study of blood T cell repertoires in COVID-19. Study-wide background: Sources were T cells, B-cell-depleted T cells, or PBMCs; the material itself was cDNA or gDNA.

CDR1 and CDR2 (germline): MNHNS, SASEGT. Germline trimming cut 3 bases from V and 6 bases from J; bases unmatched to any gene: 3. The CDR3 loop spans 14 amino acids. Methods used by the authors: Using reference gene primer amplification, nucleated cell counts were estimated. Profiling relied on immunoSEQ multiplex PCR, and the TCRdb table lists in-frame clones only, not all of them. The V and J calls and clone size were taken over from that table, and D and trimming were inferred from the DNA. The sample has roughly 130,000 clones, around 83% seen once. The Seattle site enrolled patients during active infection and followed them longitudinally.

The material sequenced was peripheral blood. This sequence joins TRBV6-1 and TRBJ1-2; 11 bases match TRBD1. This sequence originates from a man aged 25-45 years with COVID-19, enrolled during active disease. CDR3 in DNA: TGTGCCAGCAGTGACGGACAGGGGGCGAATGGCTACACCTTC. Translation: CASSDGQGANGYTF.